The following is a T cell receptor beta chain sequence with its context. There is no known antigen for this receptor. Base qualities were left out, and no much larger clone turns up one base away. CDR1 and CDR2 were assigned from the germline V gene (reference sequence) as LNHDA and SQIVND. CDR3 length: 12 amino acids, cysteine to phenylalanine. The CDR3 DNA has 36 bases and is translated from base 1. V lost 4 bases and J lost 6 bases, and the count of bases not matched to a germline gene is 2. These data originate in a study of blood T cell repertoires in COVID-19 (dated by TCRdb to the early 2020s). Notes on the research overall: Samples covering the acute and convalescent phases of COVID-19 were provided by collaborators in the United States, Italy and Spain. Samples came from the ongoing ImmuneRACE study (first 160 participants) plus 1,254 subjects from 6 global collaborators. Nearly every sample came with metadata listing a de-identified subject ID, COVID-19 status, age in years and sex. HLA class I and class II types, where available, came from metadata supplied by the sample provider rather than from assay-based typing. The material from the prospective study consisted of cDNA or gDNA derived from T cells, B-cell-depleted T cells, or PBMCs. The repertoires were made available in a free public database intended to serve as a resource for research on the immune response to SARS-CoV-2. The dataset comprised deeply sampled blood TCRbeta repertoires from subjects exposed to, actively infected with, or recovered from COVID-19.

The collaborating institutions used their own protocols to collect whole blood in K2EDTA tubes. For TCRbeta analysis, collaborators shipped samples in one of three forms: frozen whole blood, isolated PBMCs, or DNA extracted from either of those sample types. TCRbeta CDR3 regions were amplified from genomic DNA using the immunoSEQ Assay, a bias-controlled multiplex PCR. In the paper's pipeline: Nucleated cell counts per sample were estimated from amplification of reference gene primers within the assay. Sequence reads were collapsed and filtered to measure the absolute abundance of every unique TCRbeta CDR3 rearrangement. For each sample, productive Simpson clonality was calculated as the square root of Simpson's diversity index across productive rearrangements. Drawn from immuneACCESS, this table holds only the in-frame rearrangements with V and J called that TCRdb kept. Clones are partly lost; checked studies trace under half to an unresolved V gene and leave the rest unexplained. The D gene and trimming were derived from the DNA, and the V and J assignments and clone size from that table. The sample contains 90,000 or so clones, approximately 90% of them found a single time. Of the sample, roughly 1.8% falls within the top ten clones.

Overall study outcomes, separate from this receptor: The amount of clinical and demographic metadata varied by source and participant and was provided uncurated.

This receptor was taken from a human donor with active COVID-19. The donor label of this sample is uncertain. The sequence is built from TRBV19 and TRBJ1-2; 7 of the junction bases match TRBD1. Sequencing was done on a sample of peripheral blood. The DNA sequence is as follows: TGTGCCAGTAGTACGACAGGGCATGGCTACACCTTC. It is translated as CASSTTGHGYTF. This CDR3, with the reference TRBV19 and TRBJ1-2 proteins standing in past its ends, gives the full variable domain DGGITQSPKYLFRKEGQNVTLSCEQNLNHDAMYWYRQDPGQGLRLIYYSQIVNDFQKGDIAEGYSVSREKKESFPLTVTSAQKNPTAFYLCASSTTGHGYTFGSGTRLTVV.